The 8 T cell receptor beta chains in this list originate from one sample, sequenced in a study of cytomegalovirus exposure and HLA in healthy donors. Use of 60 Vbeta and 13 Jbeta primers characterized the PCR. Assay: immunoSEQ multiplex PCR; the TCRdb copy retains only in-frame clones and omits some. Its clone listing holds 150,000 to 200,000 clones. Sequenced: PBMCs. These receptors originate from a woman between 18 and 29 years old in good health and CMV-seropositive.

The chain uses TRBV5-1 and TRBJ1-4; 7 positions match TRBD1. The CDR3 is 15 amino acids. Germline-derived CDR1 and CDR2 are SGHRS and YFSETQ. The trim removed 0 bases at V and 7 bases at J, leaving 6 bases unmatched. The CDR3 loop is CASSLEGTAGEKLFF. The CDR3 coding sequence is TGCGCCAGCAGCTTGGAAGGGACAGCCGGTGAAAAACTGTTTTTT.

V is TRBV2 and J is TRBJ2-5; the D gene is possibly TRBD1 (5 bases). Trimming left V 4 bases short and J 5 bases short, with 8 bases between. There are 12 residues in the CDR3. Per the germline V gene, CDR1 is SNHLY and CDR2 is FYNNEI. CDR3 sequence (DNA): TGTGCCAGCAGTGCAGGGTGGGAGACCCAGTACTTC. It is translated as CASSAGWETQYF.

The genes are TRBV7-2 and TRBJ1-2; perhaps TRBD1 as D (6 bases). The CDR3 has 13 residues. From germline, CDR1 is SGHTA and CDR2 FQGNSA. Trimming took 5 bases from V and 4 from J, leaving 11 bases between them. The chain's CDR3 is CASSTDRIYGYTF. In nucleotides, the CDR3 is TGTGCCAGCAGCACCGACAGGATCTATGGCTACACCTTC.

V gene TRBV19 combines with J gene TRBJ2-7; 8 nucleotides agree with TRBD1. Germline V gene data show CDR1 as LNHDA and CDR2 as SQIVND (reference sequence). Unmatched junction bases numbered 13, after V lost 6 bases and J lost 6 bases. The CDR3 runs to 15 residues. The chain's CDR3 is CASSLTGTGFREQYF. Written as DNA, the CDR3 is TGTGCCAGTAGCCTGACCGGGACAGGCTTCCGCGAGCAGTACTTC.

The chain employs TRBV7-2 and TRBJ2-3, with D perhaps matching TRBD1 (6 bases). The CDR3 length is 16 residues. The germline V gene encodes CDR1 SGHTA and CDR2 FQGNSA. With 1 base removed from V and 6 bases from J, the gap between germline ends came to 17 bases. The CDR3 sequence: CASSLGRTAGLDTQYF. The CDR3 DNA reads as TGTGCCAGCAGCTTAGGGCGGACAGCAGGGTTGGATACGCAGTATTTT.

The chain couples TRBV7-7 to TRBJ2-6, with D perhaps matching TRBD2 (5 bases). CDR3 length equals 13 residues. Per germline, CDR1 SSHAT and CDR2 FNYEAQ (reference sequence). The CDR3 DNA follows: TGTGCAGTAACGGGGTCTGGGGCCAACGTCCTGACTTTC. Translation gives CAVTGSGANVLTF.

The chain joins TRBV10-3 to TRBJ2-1; 10 positions agree with TRBD1. The CDR3 has 15 residues. CDR1 and CDR2 (germline): ENHRY, SYGVKD. V trimming: 6 bases; J trimming: 8 bases; junction bases outside the gene matches: 10. The CDR3 coding sequence is TGTGCCATCAGCAAGCCGGGACAGGGGACAGATGAGCAGTTCTTC. This gives the protein CAISKPGQGTDEQFF.

The chain uses TRBV7-8 and TRBJ1-5; no definite D call. The CDR3 loop spans 15 amino acids. V lost 5 bases, J lost 4 bases, and 15 bases lay in between. The germline CDR1 and CDR2 sequences are SGHVS and FQNEAQ. The CDR3 DNA reads as TGTGCCAGCAGCCCGCGAGGATTATCTAATCAGCCCCAGCATTTT. Translation gives CASSPRGLSNQPQHF.